This is a list of T cell receptor beta chains from one sample in a study of shared clonotypes between healthy human individuals. Here immunoSEQ multiplex PCR was the method, and the copy in TCRdb shows in-frame clones only, minus some. The repertoire holds about 470,000 clones, around 79% seen once, with approximately 13% in the top ten. The sequencing input was PBMCs. The receptors were sampled from a woman aged 40 to 55 in good health. Some clones in this sample may be carry-over from other donors' samples. Each CDR3 is given with its conserved first and last residue. Each record gives: D gene, V gene, clone size, J gene, CDR3 protein, CDR3 DNA. The D gene is left open where the match is weak. Some rows have no size entry. The others give once, few or many, or a class for an expanded clone.

d_gene: TRBD1; v_gene: TRBV20-1; abundance: NA; j_gene: TRBJ2-7; CDR3aa: CSAGDRDEQYF; CDR3nt: TGCAGTGCTGGGGACAGGGACGAGCAGTACTTC
d_gene: NA; v_gene: TRBV5-1; abundance: NA; j_gene: TRBJ2-2; CDR3aa: CASSLAPAGVGTGELFF; CDR3nt: TGCGCCAGCAGCTTGGCCCCCGCAGGGGTGGGCACCGGGGAGCTGTTTTTT
d_gene: NA; v_gene: TRBV18; abundance: few; j_gene: TRBJ1-4; CDR3aa: CASSLDRIHEKLFF; CDR3nt: TGTGCCAGCTCACTTGACAGGATCCATGAAAAACTGTTTTTT
d_gene: NA; v_gene: TRBV28; abundance: NA; j_gene: TRBJ2-4; CDR3aa: CASSYPRGNIQYF; CDR3nt: TGTGCCAGCAGTTACCCTCGGGGAAACATTCAGTACTTC
d_gene: TRBD1; v_gene: TRBV19; abundance: NA; j_gene: TRBJ2-7; CDR3aa: CASSSGQGSYEQYF; CDR3nt: TGTGCCAGTAGTAGTGGACAGGGGAGCTACGAGCAGTACTTC
d_gene: NA; v_gene: TRBV19; abundance: many; j_gene: TRBJ2-3; CDR3aa: CASSRSTTFAETQYF; CDR3nt: TGTGCCAGTAGTAGATCGACAACGTTTGCGGAAACGCAGTATTTT
d_gene: NA; v_gene: TRBV28; abundance: NA; j_gene: TRBJ1-1; CDR3aa: CASSLWSRMNTEAFF; CDR3nt: TGTGCCAGCAGTTTATGGTCCAGAATGAACACTGAAGCTTTCTTT
d_gene: NA; v_gene: TRBV6-6; abundance: NA; j_gene: TRBJ2-5; CDR3aa: CASSYSTGPQETQYF; CDR3nt: TGTGCCAGCAGTTACTCGACGGGACCGCAAGAGACCCAGTACTTC
d_gene: TRBD1; v_gene: TRBV5-1; abundance: NA; j_gene: TRBJ2-7; CDR3aa: CASSLNPGTGGYEQYF; CDR3nt: TGCGCCAGCAGCCTGAACCCCGGGACAGGGGGCTACGAGCAGTACTTC
d_gene: NA; v_gene: TRBV2; abundance: NA; j_gene: TRBJ2-2; CDR3aa: CASTRTAMNTGELFF; CDR3nt: TGTGCCAGCACCAGGACAGCCATGAACACCGGGGAGCTGTTTTTT
d_gene: NA; v_gene: TRBV2; abundance: medium-sized; j_gene: TRBJ1-1; CDR3aa: CASSVGGGTEAFF; CDR3nt: TGTGCCAGCAGTGTGGGGGGTGGGACTGAAGCTTTCTTT
d_gene: NA; v_gene: TRBV29-1; abundance: NA; j_gene: TRBJ1-1; CDR3aa: CSVDPGLNTEAFF; CDR3nt: TGCAGCGTTGATCCCGGACTGAACACTGAAGCTTTCTTT
d_gene: TRBD2; v_gene: TRBV11-2; abundance: NA; j_gene: TRBJ2-3; CDR3aa: CASSPWGGRARDTQYF; CDR3nt: TGTGCCAGCAGCCCCTGGGGCGGGAGAGCCAGGGATACGCAGTATTTT
d_gene: NA; v_gene: TRBV7-2; abundance: many; j_gene: TRBJ1-1; CDR3aa: CASSLLSETEAFF; CDR3nt: TGTGCCAGCAGCTTACTTTCGGAGACTGAAGCTTTCTTT
d_gene: NA; v_gene: TRBV5-1; abundance: NA; j_gene: TRBJ1-2; CDR3aa: CASSTPGDNYGYTF; CDR3nt: TGCGCCAGCAGCACTCCGGGGGATAACTATGGCTACACCTTC
d_gene: TRBD2; v_gene: TRBV6-5; abundance: NA; j_gene: TRBJ2-7; CDR3aa: CASSPLAGRKYEQYF; CDR3nt: TGTGCCAGCAGCCCACTAGCGGGTAGGAAATACGAGCAGTACTTC
d_gene: NA; v_gene: TRBV27; abundance: few; j_gene: TRBJ2-7; CDR3aa: CASSSAYEQYF; CDR3nt: TGTGCCAGCAGTTCCGCCTACGAGCAGTACTTC
d_gene: TRBD2; v_gene: TRBV5-5; abundance: NA; j_gene: TRBJ2-2; CDR3aa: CASSSSGSNTGELFF; CDR3nt: TGTGCCAGCAGCTCTAGCGGTTCGAACACCGGGGAGCTGTTTTTT
d_gene: TRBD2; v_gene: TRBV11-3; abundance: NA; j_gene: TRBJ2-1; CDR3aa: CASSLRLAGDEQFF; CDR3nt: TGTGCCAGCAGCTTAAGGCTAGCGGGAGATGAGCAGTTCTTC
d_gene: TRBD1; v_gene: TRBV11-2; abundance: NA; j_gene: TRBJ2-7; CDR3aa: CASSLRVGGQVTYEQYF; CDR3nt: TGTGCCAGCAGCTTACGCGTGGGGGGACAGGTAACCTACGAGCAGTACTTC